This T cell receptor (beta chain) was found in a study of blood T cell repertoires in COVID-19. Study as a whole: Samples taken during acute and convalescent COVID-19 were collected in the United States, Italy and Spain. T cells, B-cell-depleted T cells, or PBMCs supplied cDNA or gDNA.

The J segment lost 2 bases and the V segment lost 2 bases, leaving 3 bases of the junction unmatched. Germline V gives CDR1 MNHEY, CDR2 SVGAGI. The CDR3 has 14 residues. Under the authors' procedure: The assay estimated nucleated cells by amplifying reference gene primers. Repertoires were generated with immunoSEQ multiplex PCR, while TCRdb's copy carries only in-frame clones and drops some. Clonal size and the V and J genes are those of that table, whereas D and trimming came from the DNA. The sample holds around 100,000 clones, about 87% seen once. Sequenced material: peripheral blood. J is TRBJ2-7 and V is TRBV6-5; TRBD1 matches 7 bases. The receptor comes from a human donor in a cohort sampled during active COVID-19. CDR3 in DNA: TGTGCCAGCAGTTACAGACAGGGCCCCTACGAGCAGTACTTC. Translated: CASSYRQGPYEQYF.